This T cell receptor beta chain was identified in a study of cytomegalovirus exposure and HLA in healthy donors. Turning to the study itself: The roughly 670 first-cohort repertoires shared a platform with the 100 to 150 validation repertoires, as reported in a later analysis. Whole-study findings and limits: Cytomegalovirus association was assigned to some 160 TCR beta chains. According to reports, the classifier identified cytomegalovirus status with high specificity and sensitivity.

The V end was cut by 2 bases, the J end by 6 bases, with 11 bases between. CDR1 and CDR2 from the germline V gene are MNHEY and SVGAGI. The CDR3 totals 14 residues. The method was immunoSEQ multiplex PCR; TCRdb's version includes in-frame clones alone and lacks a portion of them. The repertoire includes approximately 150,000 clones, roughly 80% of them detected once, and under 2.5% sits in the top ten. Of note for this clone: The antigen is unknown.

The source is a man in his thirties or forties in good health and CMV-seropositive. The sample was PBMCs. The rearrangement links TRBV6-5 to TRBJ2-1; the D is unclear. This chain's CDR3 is CASSYVPGRNEQFF. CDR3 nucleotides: TGTGCCAGCAGTTACGTTCCCGGTCGCAATGAGCAGTTCTTC.